This TCR beta chain was recorded in a study of response to subunit inactivated influenza vaccine (dated by TCRdb to the late 2010s). Context from the whole study: The study used deep quantitative T cell receptor repertoire profiling to track responses to a trivalent subunit inactivated influenza vaccine.

Overall study results and their limits: According to the authors, only a limited number of new T cells may be recruited by each seasonal influenza vaccination.

This clonotype was seen more than once but under ten times. No antigen is known for it. There are no base qualities to consult, and no much larger clone falls within one base. CDR1 is given as SQVTM and CDR2 as ANQGSEA, both from the germline V gene. The CDR3 runs 14 residues from the cysteine to the phenylalanine. Solely the CDR3 DNA is kept, with 42 bases framed from the first base. Trimming takes 6 bases off V and 2 bases off J; junction bases not matched to a gene: 4. Libraries were prepared through RT-PCR. The instrument given in TCRdb is Illumina HiSeq 2500. The public reads were reanalyzed by TCRdb: fastp trimming at Q25, MiXCR alignment, in-frame beta chains only. Each entry is one CDR3 protein sequence, shown with its most common DNA and genes. This sample holds hundreds of thousands of distinct CDR3 sequences; less than 30% were observed only once. 1.9% of the sample comes from the top ten.

This clonotype originated in a man aged 45-60 years who received an inactivated influenza vaccine. Donor details come from another sample of the same person, matched by shared clones. The sequence links TRBV29-1 to TRBJ1-4, with TRBD1 matching 9 junction bases. The source material was CD4+ T cells sorted from PBMCs, sampled roughly 5 days after vaccination. The CDR3 loop reads CSVVDRGTNEKLFF. The sequence in DNA is TGCAGCGTGGTAGACAGGGGGACTAATGAAAAACTGTTTTTT. Reference TRBV29-1 and TRBJ1-4 proteins supply the regions before and after the CDR3; the full variable domain is: SAVISQKPSRDICQRGTSLTIQCQVDSQVTMMFWYRQQPGQSLTLIATANQGSEATYESGFVIDKFPISRPNLTFSTLTVSNMSPEDSSIYLCSVVDRGTNEKLFFGSGTQLSVL.